A single TCR beta chain is shown here with its context. This clonotype has at least ten counts. Its target antigen remains unknown. It has no much larger one-base neighbor in the sample; base qualities were not kept. The sample is drawn from a study of T cell repertoires in cytomegalovirus infection (dated by TCRdb to about 2019). At the level of the whole study: Because public TCR beta signatures pointed to carriage of CMV infection together with the matching HLA type, the HLA type of each donor mattered for the analysis.

Summary of the overall study and its limitations: In both this cohort and an independent 352-donor cohort, the cumulative frequency of public TCR beta family members distinguished carriers of CMV infection plus the relevant HLA type. The ex vivo response was dominated by HLA-C-restricted CMV-specific TCR beta clonotypes, which also provided the single most frequent clonotype in two of eight donors.

From the cysteine through the phenylalanine, the CDR3 covers 14 amino acids. The DNA shown is the 42-base CDR3, in frame from base 1. Trimming takes 4 bases from V and 0 bases from J, and the germline ends sit 9 bases apart. CDR1 and CDR2, per the germline V gene, are SGHTA and FQGNSA. Sequenced using an Illumina HiSeq 1500. TCRdb redid the processing of the public reads, applying fastp at Q25 and MiXCR, and retained in-frame beta chains. Every distinct CDR3 protein forms one entry, paired with its most common genes and DNA. The sample includes roughly 250,000 distinct CDR3 sequences, with approximately 13% observed a single time. The top ten constitute 1.5% to 2% of the sample.

The V gene is TRBV7-2 and the J gene is TRBJ1-2; no D segment can be confidently identified. The sequencing input was PBMCs. This clonotype originated in a human donor in good health (CMV status not recorded). Some clones in this sample may be carry-over from other donors' samples. The DNA sequence follows: TGTGCCAGCAGCTCCGTGGGTCCTAACTATGGCTACACCTTC. Its protein product is CASSSVGPNYGYTF.